These T cell receptor beta chains were read from a single sample in a study of early T cells in non-severe SARS-CoV-2 infection. TCRdb re-analysed the 5' RACE reads in MiXCR, keeping a single row per CDR3 protein. The repertoire holds around 60,000 distinct CDR3 sequences, with roughly 12% as singletons. Source: whole blood, taken at baseline. The receptors here all came from an adult who was a healthcare worker with PCR-confirmed SARS-CoV-2 infection or an uninfected control (not recorded which). Both conserved end residues are part of each CDR3. A D gene is named only where the DNA matches it firmly. Part of the rows lack a size; the others show once, few, many or a class for expanded clones.

V	size	J	D	CDR3	DNA
TRBV11-2	few	TRBJ2-3	TRBD2	CASSALAGGPPDTQYF	TGTGCCAGCAGCGCCTTAGCGGGGGGGCCCCCAGATACGCAGTATTTT
TRBV18	NA	TRBJ1-4	NA	CASSQKQDFNEKLFF	TGTGCCAGCTCACAAAAACAGGACTTTAATGAAAAACTGTTTTTT
TRBV18	few	TRBJ2-4	NA	CASSPGEWGAKNIQYF	TGTGCCAGCTCACCAGGGGAATGGGGAGCCAAAAACATTCAGTACTTC
TRBV10-2	few	TRBJ1-1	TRBD1	CASRQGGMNTEAFF	TGCGCCAGCCGTCAGGGGGGTATGAACACTGAAGCTTTCTTT
TRBV3-1	many	TRBJ1-5	TRBD1	CASSQGQGNQPQHF	TGTGCCAGCAGCCAGGGACAGGGGAATCAGCCCCAGCATTTT
TRBV6-2/TRBV6-3	few	TRBJ2-3	NA	CASTPPRGTTDTQYF	TGTGCCAGCACCCCCCCTCGGGGCACCACAGATACGCAGTATTTT
TRBV4-3	many	TRBJ2-3	NA	CASSQVLSTDTQYF	TGCGCCAGCAGCCAAGTGCTTAGCACAGATACGCAGTATTTT
TRBV29-1	many	TRBJ2-3	TRBD2	CSATPLALAGYNTDTQYF	TGCAGCGCTACCCCCTTGGCATTAGCGGGTTACAACACAGATACGCAGTATTTT
TRBV11-2	NA	TRBJ2-5	NA	CASSLMAETQYF	TGTGCCAGCAGCTTGATGGCAGAGACCCAGTACTTC
TRBV6-5	few	TRBJ2-6	NA	CASSYPGANVLTF	TGTGCCAGCAGTTACCCTGGGGCCAACGTCCTGACTTTC
TRBV29-1	many	TRBJ2-1	NA	CSARGVTLTSYNEQFF	TGCAGCGCCAGAGGGGTCACCCTTACCTCGTACAATGAGCAGTTCTTC
TRBV9	NA	TRBJ2-1	NA	CASSVAGGHNEQFF	TGTGCCAGCAGCGTAGCGGGGGGCCACAATGAGCAGTTCTTC
TRBV6-6	NA	TRBJ2-7	TRBD1	CASSPTGIYEQYF	TGTGCCAGCAGCCCGACAGGGATCTACGAGCAGTACTTC
TRBV6-6	NA	TRBJ1-1	NA	CASSYSNTGRDTEAFF	TGTGCCAGCAGTTACTCGAATACAGGGAGGGACACTGAAGCTTTCTTT
TRBV11-2	NA	TRBJ1-2	NA	CASSLVRGSGYTF	TGTGCCAGCAGCTTAGTACGGGGAAGCGGCTACACCTTC
TRBV7-8	few	TRBJ2-2	NA	CASSQRGTNTGELFF	TGTGCCAGCAGCCAACGGGGCACGAACACCGGGGAGCTGTTTTTT
TRBV6-2/TRBV6-3	NA	TRBJ2-5	NA	CASSWRVTETQYF	TGTGCCAGCAGTTGGCGGGTAACCGAGACCCAGTACTTC
TRBV7-2	few	TRBJ1-6	NA	CASSLLQGDSPLHF	TGTGCCAGCAGCTTATTACAGGGAGATTCACCCCTCCACTTT
TRBV5-4	few	TRBJ1-1	NA	CASSLRVRVGDTEAFF	TGTGCCAGCAGCCTCCGGGTCAGGGTCGGGGACACTGAAGCTTTCTTT
TRBV20-1	NA	TRBJ1-4	NA	CSARQSGDEKLFF	TGCAGTGCTAGACAGTCCGGGGATGAAAAACTGTTTTTT
TRBV30	NA	TRBJ2-3	NA	CAWSGSPRARTQYF	TGTGCCTGGAGCGGCAGCCCGAGGGCCCGTACGCAGTATTTT
TRBV19	NA	TRBJ2-7	NA	CASSIAWGDSYEQYF	TGTGCCAGTAGTATAGCATGGGGCGACTCCTACGAGCAGTACTTC
TRBV2	many	TRBJ2-3	NA	CASGQRRGADTQYF	TGTGCCAGCGGGCAAAGGAGAGGGGCAGATACGCAGTATTTT
TRBV20-1	NA	TRBJ2-4	NA	CSATDRLAKNIQYF	TGCAGTGCCACCGACAGATTAGCCAAAAACATTCAGTACTTC
TRBV20-1	NA	TRBJ2-7	NA	CSARDLYEQYF	TGCAGTGCTAGAGATCTCTACGAGCAGTACTTC